The 30 T cell receptor beta chains below were found in one sample sequenced in a study of T cell repertoires in cytomegalovirus infection. TCRdb ran MiXCR on the reads and lists one entry per CDR3 protein. The table lists about 69,000 distinct CDR3 sequences, 25% to 30% of them singletons, with 59% in the top ten. Their antigens are not known. The starting material was CD8+ T cells from cultured PBMCs, obtained from culture after CMV antigen stimulation. These TCRs come from a human donor in good health (CMV status not recorded). Some clones in this sample may be carry-over from other donors' samples.

This clonotype has at least ten counts. The genes are TRBV7-2 and TRBJ1-4; D may be TRBD1 (6 bases). This CDR3 comprises 18 residues. Trimming took off 2 bases at V and 3 bases at J, with 19 bases between the two ends. Germline CDR1 is SGHTA and CDR2 is FQGNSA. This CDR3 is CASSLRPLDRLANEKLFF. The CDR3 bases are TGTGCCAGCAGCTTAAGGCCCCTCGACAGGTTGGCTAATGAAAAACTGTTTTTT.

This clonotype was seen at least ten times. The rearrangement links TRBV7-2 to TRBJ1-2, with TRBD1 matching over 10 bases. Germline loops: CDR1 SGHTA, CDR2 FQGNSA. V lost 6 bases and J lost 3; bases outside the gene matches: 16. The CDR3 has 18 amino acids. For the CDR3, the DNA is TGTGCCAGCAGTTCACCGACTTGGACAGGGGGACTCGACTATGGCTACACCTTC. Translating gives CASSSPTWTGGLDYGYTF.

The CDR3 bases are TGTGCCAGTAGTATCGAATGGACAGGGGGGGAAAAACTGTTTTTT. Its translation is CASSIEWTGGEKLFF. V usage is TRBV19 and J usage is TRBJ1-4, with 10 bases fitting TRBD1. CDR1 and CDR2 (germline): LNHDA, SQIVND (reference sequence). The CDR3 runs 15 residues. Trimming removed 3 bases from V and 8 bases from J; junction bases left unmatched: 6.

The chain links TRBV20-1 to TRBJ2-7, with 7 bases that match TRBD2. The J segment lost 5 bases and the V segment lost 2 bases, leaving 3 bases of the junction unmatched. The germline CDR1 and CDR2 sequences are DFQATT and SNEGSKA (reference sequence). The CDR3 runs to 12 residues. CDR3 region: CSARPGRDEQYF. CDR3 bases: TGCAGTGCTAGACCAGGGAGGGACGAGCAGTACTTC.

V gene TRBV4-2 combines with J gene TRBJ2-1; TRBD2 matches at 8 bases. Germline V lookup: CDR1 LGHNA, CDR2 YNFKEQ. The CDR3 has 16 residues. V dropped 6 bases and J dropped 4; count of bases not matched to a gene: 11. In DNA form, the CDR3 reads TGTGCCAGCAGTCAGCCGGGGCGGGGGGATTACAATGAGCAGTTCTTC. It codes for CASSQPGRGDYNEQFF.

The genes are TRBV30 and TRBJ2-2; D gene uncertain. Germline CDR1 and CDR2: GTSNPN and SVGIG (reference sequence). The ends were cut back, 1 base at V and 7 bases at J, with 4 bases in the middle. CDR3 length: 11 residues. In DNA form, the CDR3 reads TGTGCCTGGAGTGCTCTCGGGGAGCTGTTTTTT. Protein sequence: CAWSALGELFF. Drawing the rest from reference TRBV30 and TRBJ2-2, the complete variable domain is SQTIHQWPATLVQPVGSPLSLECTVEGTSNPNLYWYRQAAGRGLQLLFYSVGIGQISSEVPQNLSASRPQDRQFILSSKKLLLSDSGFYLCAWSALGELFFGEGSRLTVL.

This clonotype was detected ten times or more. The chain has TRBV12-3 or TRBV12-4 and TRBJ2-7; a possible D gene is TRBD1 (5 bases). Trimming removed 5 bases at V and 1 base at J, with 15 bases between. This CDR3 region has 15 residues. The CDR3 sequence: CASSTDIRASYEQYF. CDR3 in DNA: TGTGCCAGCAGTACGGACATCCGCGCATCCTACGAGCAGTACTTC.

V gene TRBV7-9 combines with J gene TRBJ1-2, with TRBD1 matching over 12 bases. J was trimmed by 4 bases and V by 6 bases; bases with no gene match: 12. The CDR3 has 17 amino acids. Germline CDR1 reads SEHNR; CDR2 reads FQNEAQ (reference sequence). The DNA of the CDR3 is TGTGCCAGCAGTTTCCGGGACAGGGGGCCTTTTAGCTATGGCTACACCTTC. Amino acids: CASSFRDRGPFSYGYTF.

The genes are TRBV7-6 and TRBJ2-1; possibly TRBD2 for D (5 bases). Germline values: CDR1 SGHVS, CDR2 FNYEAQ. V was trimmed by 3 bases and J by 8 bases, leaving 11 bases between them. The CDR3 has 13 amino acids. The CDR3 region has the DNA TGTGCCAGCAGCTTCGGAGAGGGCGATGAGCAGTTCTTC. Amino acid sequence: CASSFGEGDEQFF.

This clonotype was detected only a few times. The chain carries TRBV2 and TRBJ2-1, with D perhaps matching TRBD2 (7 bases). The V gene's germline CDR1 is SNHLY and CDR2 FYNNEI. The CDR3 has 15 amino acids. V was clipped by 7 bases and J by 6 bases, with 19 bases between them. This chain's CDR3 is CASKVGGQRVNEQFF. As DNA, the CDR3 is TGTGCCAGCAAAGTCGGGGGGCAAAGGGTCAATGAGCAGTTCTTC.

V gene TRBV6-2 or TRBV6-3 combines with J gene TRBJ2-1; TRBD2 aligns across 10 bases. J gave up 11 bases and V 6 bases, and 13 bases lay outside the gene matches. The CDR3 length is 15 residues. Germline loops: CDR1 MNHEY, CDR2 SVGEGT. CDR3 nucleotide sequence: TGTGCCAGCAGCCTCGGTAGCGGGAGGCCTATCAAGCAGTTCTTC. It encodes CASSLGSGRPIKQFF.

The chain combines TRBV25-1 with TRBJ2-1; a weak D match, TRBD1 (6 bases). The CDR3 is 16 residues long. Per germline, CDR1 MGHDK and CDR2 SYGVNS. V gave up 3 bases and J gave up 3 bases, with 15 bases separating them. The CDR3 sequence is CASSENRAPYYNEQFF. For the CDR3, the DNA is TGTGCCAGCAGTGAGAACAGGGCACCTTACTACAATGAGCAGTTCTTC. The variable domain in full, completed from reference TRBV25-1 and TRBJ2-1, reads EADIYQTPRYLVIGTGKKITLECSQTMGHDKMYWYQQDPGMELHLIHYSYGVNSTEKGDLSSESTVSRIRTEHFPLTLESARPSHTSQYLCASSENRAPYYNEQFFGPGTRLTVL.

This clonotype was detected ten times or more. The chain combines TRBV11-2 with TRBJ2-7; D not certain. Germline lookup yields CDR1 SGHAT and CDR2 FQNNGV. V lost 4 bases, J lost 3 bases, and 10 bases lay in between. The CDR3 loop spans 13 amino acids. The CDR3 is CASSSDPSYEQYF. In DNA, the CDR3 is TGTGCCAGCAGCTCGGACCCTAGCTACGAGCAGTACTTC.

With respect to this clonotype: Just one base apart from a much larger clone, this may be a read error. The CDR3 loop is CATCRGRDPYNEQFF. CDR3 bases: TGTGCCACCTGCAGAGGCAGGGACCCCTACAATGAGCAGTTCTTC. The rearrangement uses TRBV15 and TRBJ2-1; D might be TRBD1 or TRBD2, each matching 5 bases. The CDR3 extends over 15 amino acids. From germline, CDR1 is LNHNV and CDR2 YYDKDF (reference sequence).

The chain is built from TRBV18 and TRBJ2-1; no clear D gene. Germline CDR1 is KGHSH and CDR2 is LQKENI. The ends were cut back, 3 bases at V and 4 bases at J, with 19 bases in the middle. The CDR3 loop spans 17 amino acids. CDR3 in amino acids: CASSPREGTPAYNEQFF. The CDR3 DNA reads TGTGCCAGCTCACCTCGAGAAGGCACACCAGCTTACAATGAGCAGTTCTTC.

V usage is TRBV6-1 and J usage is TRBJ2-7; 14 bases line up with TRBD2. Germline values: CDR1 MNHNS, CDR2 SASEGT. The length of the CDR3 is 20 residues. Losses at the gene ends were 6 bases for V and 5 bases for J; bases not matched to a gene: 21. DNA for the CDR3: TGTGCCAGCAGAACCCCCCAAACCGGACTAGCGGGAGGTCTGGGGCACGAGCAGTACTTC. Translating gives CASRTPQTGLAGGLGHEQYF.

This clonotype was recorded at least ten times. The rearrangement joins TRBV7-2 to TRBJ2-5; TRBD1 is a possible D gene (5 bases). The V and J ends lost 1 base and 1 base respectively, with 16 bases between them. CDR3 length equals 17 residues. Germline CDR1 SGHTA, CDR2 FQGNSA. CDR3 region: CASSLGGGPQAQETQYF. In nucleotides, the CDR3 is TGTGCCAGCAGCTTAGGGGGCGGACCCCAAGCCCAAGAGACCCAGTACTTC.

A few counts support this clonotype. J is TRBJ2-7 and V is TRBV4-3; 13 bases align to TRBD2. Germline V CDR1 and CDR2: LGHNA, YSLEER. V gave up 0 bases and J gave up 3 bases; unmatched junction bases: 2. This CDR3 comprises 16 residues. CDR3 loop: CASSQEGLAGHYEQYF. CDR3 DNA: TGCGCCAGCAGCCAAGAGGGACTAGCGGGACACTACGAGCAGTACTTC.

CDR3 region: CASSIGLNNEQFF. CDR3 in DNA: TGTGCCAGCAGTATAGGACTGAACAATGAGCAGTTCTTC. The gene calls are TRBV6-1 and TRBJ2-1; tentative D call: TRBD2 (5 bases). The CDR3 extends over 13 amino acids. Trimming cost V 5 bases and J 5 bases, with 10 bases left between them. Germline V CDR1 and CDR2: MNHNS, SASEGT.

V is TRBV20-1 and J is TRBJ1-6; a possible D gene is TRBD1 (6 bases). The CDR3 is made up of 15 amino acids. The germline gives CDR1 DFQATT, CDR2 SNEGSKA (reference sequence). Trimming pared 5 bases from V and 0 bases from J, leaving 11 bases between. The CDR3 region is CSAPQGSSYNSPLHF. The CDR3 DNA is TGCAGTGCTCCTCAGGGGAGCTCCTATAATTCACCCCTCCACTTT.

The gene calls are TRBV12-3 or TRBV12-4 and TRBJ2-7, with D possibly being TRBD2 (5 bases). This CDR3 contains 17 residues. Trimming stripped 1 base from V and 6 bases from J, with 22 bases between. The CDR3 region has the DNA TGTGCCAGCAGTTTAGGTATCGGGGAACAAGGAGCGGCCGAGCAGTACTTC. Amino acid sequence: CASSLGIGEQGAAEQYF.

The chain couples TRBV2 to TRBJ2-2; D perhaps matches TRBD2 (5 bases). Trimming took 5 bases from V and 0 from J, leaving 7 bases between them. Per germline, CDR1 SNHLY and CDR2 FYNNEI. The CDR3 has 14 residues. The CDR3 is CASSSGTNTGELFF. As DNA, the CDR3 is TGTGCCAGCAGTTCCGGGACGAACACCGGGGAGCTGTTTTTT.

This clonotype appeared a few times. The CDR3 loop is CASGLGETAYNEQFF. For the CDR3, the DNA is TGTGCTAGTGGTTTGGGGGAGACGGCCTACAATGAGCAGTTCTTC. The chain combines TRBV12-5 with TRBJ2-1, with D possibly being TRBD2 (5 bases). The CDR3 is made up of 15 amino acids. CDR1 is LGHNT and CDR2 is FRNRAP in the germline V gene. Between the trimmed V and J ends, which lost 1 base and 2 bases, there was a span of 9 bases.

This clonotype showed up just a few times. This chain uses TRBV9 with TRBJ2-1; TRBD2 aligns across 8 bases. The CDR3 is made up of 17 amino acids. The germline CDR1 and CDR2 sequences are SGDLS and YYNGEE. The V segment lost 1 base and the J segment 0 bases; nucleotides outside the gene matches: 6. CDR3 sequence reads: CASSVKAGEPSYNEQFF. CDR3 in DNA: TGTGCCAGCAGCGTAAAAGCGGGAGAACCCTCCTACAATGAGCAGTTCTTC.

Points on this clonotype: A much larger clone lies a single base off, so this may be a read error. The chain carries TRBV7-2 and TRBJ1-6; 11 nucleotides agree with TRBD1. The CDR3 extends over 17 amino acids. CDR1 and CDR2 from the germline V gene are SGHTA and FQGNSA. CDR3 coding DNA: TGTGCCGGCAGCTCCCCCCGGGACAGGGGGTCGAATTCACCCCTCCACTTT. Translating gives CAGSSPRDRGSNSPLHF.

This clonotype was counted between two and nine times. This chain joins TRBV5-1 and TRBJ1-6; D may be TRBD1 (5 bases). Germline loops: CDR1 SGHRS, CDR2 YFSETQ. Trimming left V 0 bases short and J 7 bases short, with 14 bases between. This CDR3 region has 16 residues. CDR3 bases: TGCGCCAGCAGCTTGGCCGGGATCGGGGGGAATTCACCCCTCCACTTT. Protein product: CASSLAGIGGNSPLHF.

There are a few counts of this clonotype. V is TRBV5-6 and J is TRBJ2-7; tentative D call: TRBD1 (6 bases). Per the germline V gene, CDR1 is SGHDT and CDR2 is YYEEEE. The CDR3 totals 13 residues. V was shortened by 1 base and J by 3 bases, with 8 bases between the two germline ends. The CDR3 bases are TGTGCCAGCAGCTTGTTGGACAGCTACGAGCAGTACTTC. This translates into CASSLLDSYEQYF. The full variable domain, completed using reference TRBV5-6 and TRBJ2-7, is DAGVTQSPTHLIKTRGQQVTLRCSPKSGHDTVSWYQQALGQGPQFIFQYYEEEERQRGNFPDRFSGHQFPNYSSELNVNALLLGDSALYLCASSLLDSYEQYFGPGTRLTVT.

This clonotype was seen ten or more times. The chain uses TRBV7-2 and TRBJ1-5, with 7 bases matching TRBD1. V dropped 1 base and J dropped 0; count of bases not matched to a gene: 0. CDR3 size: 15 residues. CDR1 SGHTA and CDR2 FQGNSA come from the germline V gene. CDR3 amino acids: CASSLEGASNQPQHF. The CDR3 region has the DNA TGTGCCAGCAGCTTAGAGGGGGCTAGCAATCAGCCCCAGCATTTT.

The rearrangement joins TRBV11-2 to TRBJ2-1; possibly TRBD1 for D (6 bases). Looked up from germline, CDR1 is SGHAT and CDR2 is FQNNGV. The CDR3 sequence is 16 residues long. V lost 2 bases and J 2 bases, leaving 13 bases between the germline ends. CDR3 amino acids: CASSLSPKGAYNEQFF. The CDR3 DNA is TGTGCCAGCAGCTTATCGCCCAAGGGGGCCTACAATGAGCAGTTCTTC.

The genes are TRBV7-9 and TRBJ2-5; tentatively, D is TRBD2 (6 bases). Germline V gene lookup returns CDR1 SEHNR and CDR2 FQNEAQ (reference sequence). CDR3 size: 13 residues. The germline V and J ends were trimmed by 6 bases and 5 bases, with 13 bases remaining between them. CDR3: CASRGLPQETQYF. Here the CDR3 DNA reads TGTGCCAGCAGGGGACTGCCCCAGGAGACCCAGTACTTC.